This T cell receptor beta chain was retrieved from a study of blood T cells in healthy people across ages. Donor samples were obtained from healthy Caucasian individuals from Russia, aged about 6 to 95. Germline V gives CDR1 SGHTA, CDR2 FQGNSA. The length of the CDR3 is 14 residues. V was clipped by 4 bases and J by 7 bases; unmatched bases: 5. For the second PCR, which ran for roughly 6 to 12 cycles, a sample-barcoded 5' primer and a J-beta primer mix were used. Each cDNA molecule was tagged by a template-switch adaptor that had 12 random nucleotides. TCRdb processed the 5' RACE reads anew with MiXCR; each CDR3 protein has one entry. Here the sample spans 2 million or so distinct CDR3 sequences, approximately 50% being singletons. For this clonotype: Antigen: not known.

Study results and limitations: There were more naive CD4+ cells and higher diversity in long-lived donors than in aged donors.

The sequence was collected from a woman aged 40 to 50 in good health. The chain joins TRBV7-2 to TRBJ2-1; 9 bases are shared with TRBD1. Sequenced: blood. CDR3 bases: TGTGCCAGCAGCTGGGACAGGGCGAGAAATGAGCAGTTCTTC. Residues: CASSWDRARNEQFF. The full variable domain, its missing parts supplied by reference TRBV7-2 and TRBJ2-1, is GAGVSQSPSNKVTEKGKDVELRCDPISGHTALYWYRQSLGQGLEFLIYFQGNSAPDKSGLPSDRFSAERTGGSVSTLTIQRTQQEDSAVYLCASSWDRARNEQFFGPGTRLTVL.